This paragraph covers one T cell receptor beta chain sequence. These data come from a study of T cell repertoires in cytomegalovirus infection. TCRdb reprocessed the reads with MiXCR, giving one entry per CDR3 protein. Of roughly 720,000 distinct CDR3 sequences in the sample, 35% to 40% were seen once. Germline V gives CDR1 MGHRA, CDR2 YSYEKL. The length of the CDR3 is 14 residues. Trimming took 0 bases from V and 0 from J, leaving 5 bases between them. Sequencing was done on a sample of PBMCs. The V call is TRBV4-1, the J call TRBJ1-1; no definite D call. The TCR originated in a human donor in good health (CMV status not recorded). Some clones in this sample may be carry-over from other donors' samples. CDR3: CASSQDVLNTEAFF. The CDR3 DNA sequence: TGCGCCAGCAGCCAAGATGTCTTGAACACTGAAGCTTTCTTT.